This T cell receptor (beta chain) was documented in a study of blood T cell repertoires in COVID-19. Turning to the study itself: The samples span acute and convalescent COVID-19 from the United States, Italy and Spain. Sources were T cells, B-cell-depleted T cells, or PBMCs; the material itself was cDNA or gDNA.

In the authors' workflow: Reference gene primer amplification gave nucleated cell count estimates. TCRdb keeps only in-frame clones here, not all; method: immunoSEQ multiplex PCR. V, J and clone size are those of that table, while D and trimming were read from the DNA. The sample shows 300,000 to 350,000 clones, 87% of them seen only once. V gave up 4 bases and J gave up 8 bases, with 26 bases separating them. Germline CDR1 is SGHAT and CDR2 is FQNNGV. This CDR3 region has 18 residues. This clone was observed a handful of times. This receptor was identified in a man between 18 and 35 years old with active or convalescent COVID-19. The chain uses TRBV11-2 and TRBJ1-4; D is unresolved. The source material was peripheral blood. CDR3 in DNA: TGTGCCAGCAGCTGGTTGCCTTATCCGGGTCAATACTCAGAAAAACTGTTTTTT. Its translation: CASSWLPYPGQYSEKLFF.